This T cell receptor (beta chain) was captured by sequencing in a study of T cell changes during pregnancy in multiple sclerosis. TCRdb's copy holds only in-frame clones and misses some; the assay was immunoSEQ multiplex PCR. The sample has approximately 99,000 clones; approximately 93% are singletons. The length of the CDR3 is 15 residues. J was trimmed by 2 bases and V by 8 bases; bases with no gene match: 11. Germline V lookup: CDR1 MNHNS, CDR2 SASEGT. The J gene is TRBJ1-1, the V gene TRBV6-1; 7 bases are a match to TRBD1. Here the sequenced sample was peripheral blood, taken after pregnancy. The TCR comes from a female donor with multiple sclerosis, enrolled in a pregnancy study. CDR3 in DNA: TGTGCCAGCGGCACCTCGACAGGGCTAAACACTGAAGCTTTCTTT. Translating gives CASGTSTGLNTEAFF.